This TCR beta chain was sequenced in a study of cytomegalovirus exposure and HLA in healthy donors. Overall study findings and caveats: Later, TCR association rates were found to vary by HLA locus, highest for DRB1 and lowest for HLA-C.

CDR3 length: 16 amino acids. Trimming pared 3 bases from V and 0 bases from J, leaving 12 bases between. From germline, CDR1 is SNHLY and CDR2 FYNNEI. A remark on this clone: The antigen is not known.

13 Jbeta primers and 60 Vbeta primers were used for the PCR. The table came from immunoSEQ multiplex PCR; TCRdb's copy has only in-frame clones and leaves some out. Altogether more than 110,000 clones are present, almost 80% being singletons, with the ten largest covering more than 0.95%. Sequencing used PBMCs. The TCR sequence derives from a man between 18 and 35 years old in good health and CMV-seronegative. The V gene is TRBV2, the J gene TRBJ1-3; D is unclear. The CDR3 nucleotides are TGTGCCAGCAGTGATACACGGAGGGACTCTGGAAACACCATATATTTT. This encodes CASSDTRRDSGNTIYF.